This TCR beta chain derives from a study of blood T cells in healthy people across ages. This CDR3 spans 17 amino acids. The junction had 15 bases not matched to a gene; V was cut back by 1 base and J by 9 bases. Germline values: CDR1 SGHTA, CDR2 FQGNSA. Each sample yielded at least 5 micrograms of PBMC total RNA. It was with a sample-barcoded 5' primer and a J-beta primer mix that a second PCR of roughly 7 to 12 cycles was run. Every molecule of cDNA carried a tag from a template-switch adaptor with 12 random nucleotides. TCRdb fed the 5' RACE reads into MiXCR, producing one record per CDR3 protein. Of some 670,000 distinct CDR3 sequences detected, over 40% appear once; the ten largest clones hold roughly 13%.

The sequenced material came from blood. The chain couples TRBV7-2 to TRBJ2-3; 8 nucleotides line up with TRBD2. The source is an elderly woman in good health. The DNA for the CDR3 is TGTGCCAGCAGCTTAGTACTAGCGGCACATGTCAAGCCCACGCAGTATTTT. Its protein product is CASSLVLAAHVKPTQYF.